This paragraph reports one T cell receptor beta chain. This record belongs to a study of shared T cell receptors in the human thymus. Produced via immunoSEQ multiplex PCR; TCRdb's table is partial and in-frame only. The sample holds some 760,000 clones, around 85% seen once. The sample was also linked to a second study, of human thymus T cells. In that study: Congenital heart defects were the reason for the corrective surgery that the donors, healthy Finnish infants, were having. Resected material from corrective heart surgery provided the thymus tissue analysed. Thymic and blood repertoires appeared to carry a bias in their V and J gene usage. What related research reported was that thymic repertoires overlapped highly among unrelated individuals.

The clonotype comes from a girl under three years old with a congenital heart defect. The sample comprised thymocytes.

Here the CDR3 reads CASSLDRGGWNTEAFF. Written as DNA, the CDR3 is TGTGCCAGCAGCCTTGACAGGGGGGGTTGGAACACTGAAGCTTTCTTT. The rearrangement joins TRBV25-1 to TRBJ1-1, with 9 bases that match TRBD1. The CDR3 spans 16 residues. Germline V gives CDR1 MGHDK, CDR2 SYGVNS. V gave up 6 bases and J gave up 1 base; unmatched junction bases: 9. Variable domain in full (rest from reference TRBV25-1 and TRBJ1-1): EADIYQTPRYLVIGTGKKITLECSQTMGHDKMYWYQQDPGMELHLIHYSYGVNSTEKGDLSSESTVSRIRTEHFPLTLESARPSHTSQYLCASSLDRGGWNTEAFFGQGTRLTVV.